The 28 T cell receptor beta chains below were found in one sample sequenced in a study of human T cells and chemical hapten exposure. The time point here: pre-sensitization, week 0. Documented treatment: therapeutic diphenylcyclopropenone sensitization with weekly scalp DPC. TCRdb redid the calling of the RACE reads with MiXCR, one entry per CDR3 protein. The sample comprises around 60,000 distinct CDR3 sequences, 6.7% of which are singletons, and over 1.5% rests with the top ten. This specimen consisted of whole blood, obtained in connection with sensitization to the hapten diphenylcyclopropenone (DPC). The origin of the receptors is a woman in her twenties or thirties with alopecia areata. Some clones in this sample may be carry-over from other donors' samples.

This clonotype was observed many times. The rearrangement links TRBV10-3 to TRBJ2-4; D gene uncertain. This CDR3 contains 14 residues. Trimming stripped 3 bases from V and 0 bases from J, with 6 bases between. Germline loops: CDR1 ENHRY, CDR2 SYGVKD. The CDR3 loop is CAISDTVAKNIQYF. CDR3 in DNA: TGTGCCATCAGTGACACCGTAGCCAAAAACATTCAGTACTTC.

This clonotype has at least ten counts. This chain connects TRBV18 to TRBJ1-2; no clear D gene. V dropped 0 bases and J dropped 5 bases, with 19 bases sitting between them. The germline V gene encodes CDR1 KGHSH and CDR2 LQKENI. CDR3 length equals 17 residues. CDR3 bases: TGTGCCAGCTCACCACCGGAGGTTGTTAAGAGTTCGTATGGCTACACCTTC. It codes for CASSPPEVVKSSYGYTF. The whole variable domain, filled in from reference TRBV18 and TRBJ1-2, reads NAGVMQNPRHLVRRRGQEARLRCSPMKGHSHVYWYRQLPEEGLKFMVYLQKENIIDESGMPKERFSAEFPKEGPSILRIQQVVRGDSAAYFCASSPPEVVKSSYGYTFGSGTRLTVV.

This clonotype was picked up many times. The rearrangement joins TRBV6-1 to TRBJ1-1; 10 bases fit TRBD1. Unmatched junction bases numbered 3, after V lost 7 bases and J lost 4 bases. The CDR3 totals 13 residues. Germline V gives CDR1 MNHNS, CDR2 SASEGT. CDR3 protein: CASKGQGFTEAFF. The CDR3 nucleotides read TGTGCCAGCAAGGGACAGGGGTTCACTGAAGCTTTCTTT.

This clonotype was recorded at least ten times. This chain connects TRBV6-6 to TRBJ2-5, with D perhaps given as TRBD1 or TRBD2 (6 bases each). The ends were cut back, 8 bases at V and 3 bases at J, with 13 bases in the middle. This CDR3 contains 13 residues. CDR1 and CDR2 (germline): MNHNY, SVGAGI (reference sequence). For the CDR3, the DNA is TGTGCCAGCGGGTCAGGGGAGGAAGAGACCCAGTACTTC. It codes for CASGSGEEETQYF.

The sample holds a few counts of this clonotype. The chain recombines TRBV7-2 with TRBJ2-5; possible D gene TRBD1, 5 bases. In germline, CDR1 is SGHTA, CDR2 FQGNSA. Trimming shortened V by 1 base and J by 2 bases, and 11 bases separated the two germline ends. The CDR3 is made up of 15 amino acids. The DNA of the CDR3 is TGTGCCAGCAGCTTAGACCGACAGAATCAAGAGACCCAGTACTTC. It yields the protein CASSLDRQNQETQYF.

The chain couples TRBV27 to TRBJ1-6; D unresolved. The CDR3 consists of 13 residues. V was cut by 5 bases and J by 13 bases, with 15 bases left in between. Germline CDR1 and CDR2: MNHEY and SMNVEV (reference sequence). CDR3 sequence (DNA): TGTGCCAGCAGTGGCCCCAGGTACATGCCCCTCCACTTT. Protein sequence: CASSGPRYMPLHF.

This clonotype was seen a few times. This chain links TRBV10-2 with TRBJ2-2; no definite D call. The CDR3 length is 15 residues. From germline, CDR1 is WSHSY and CDR2 SAAADI. Trimming removed 7 bases from V and 1 base from J, with 13 bases in between. The CDR3 nucleotides are TGCGCCAGCACCCCCCCGGTCAGGAACACCGGGGAGCTGTTTTTT. It codes for CASTPPVRNTGELFF.

Ten or more counts support this clonotype. The chain combines TRBV7-2 with TRBJ1-2; D is uncertain. V was shortened by 3 bases and J by 8 bases, with 13 bases between the two germline ends. The CDR3 totals 13 residues. The germline V gene encodes CDR1 SGHTA and CDR2 FQGNSA. CDR3 loop: CASSLMRGRGYTF. CDR3 sequence (DNA): TGTGCCAGCAGCTTGATGAGAGGTCGGGGCTACACCTTC.

This clonotype was recorded at least ten times. The chain carries TRBV5-4 and TRBJ1-1; D is uncertain. The CDR3 length is 11 residues. The germline CDR1 and CDR2 sequences are SGHNT and YYREEE (reference sequence). Trimming removed 7 bases from V and 7 bases from J, with 11 bases in between. CDR3 nucleotides: TGTGCCAGCGGGGAGGGCCATGAAGCTTTCTTT. Translated, it gives CASGEGHEAFF.

This clonotype showed up just a few times. The rearrangement joins TRBV30 to TRBJ1-4; a possible D gene is TRBD1 (5 bases). Germline V lookup: CDR1 GTSNPN, CDR2 SVGIG (reference sequence). This CDR3 is built from 16 residues. Deletions cut 3 bases from V and 7 bases from J, with 21 bases between. Here the CDR3 reads CAWRPPWGNDSEKLFF. CDR3 DNA sequence: TGTGCCTGGAGACCCCCTTGGGGGAACGATAGTGAAAAACTGTTTTTT.

This clonotype was counted at least ten times. The chain joins TRBV10-3 to TRBJ2-6; 8 positions match TRBD1. V lost 2 bases, J lost 1 base, and 1 base stayed unmatched. CDR1 is ENHRY, CDR2 SYGVKD, per germline. This CDR3 has 16 residues. The CDR3 region has the DNA TGTGCCATCAGTGAGCAGGGGGCATCTGGGGCCAACGTCCTGACTTTC. It translates to CAISEQGASGANVLTF.

As concerns this clonotype: This could be a read error, since a much larger clone is one nucleotide away. The chain combines TRBV2 with TRBJ2-7, with 9 bases aligning to TRBD1. The CDR3 is made up of 13 amino acids. CDR1 is SNHLY, CDR2 FYNNEI, per germline. The CDR3: CVNGQGQDYEQYF. In DNA form, the CDR3 reads TGTGTCAACGGACAGGGGCAGGACTACGAGCAGTACTTC.

The sample holds one count of this clonotype. The V gene is TRBV5-6, the J gene TRBJ2-7, with D perhaps TRBD1 or TRBD2 (5 bases each). Trimming took off 4 bases at V and 0 bases at J, with 11 bases between the two ends. The CDR3 consists of 14 residues. Germline V gene sequence: CDR1 SGHDT, CDR2 YYEEEE. The chain's CDR3 is CASSARDVSYEQYF. The CDR3 coding sequence is TGTGCCAGCAGCGCCCGGGACGTCTCCTACGAGCAGTACTTC.

This clonotype is labeled as medium-sized. The gene calls are TRBV5-1 and TRBJ2-3; tentative D call: TRBD1 (5 bases). The CDR3 totals 15 residues. CDR1 is SGHRS, CDR2 YFSETQ, per germline. Between the trimmed V and J ends, which lost 1 base and 0 bases, there was a span of 9 bases. This CDR3 is CASSLQGYSTDTQYF. The CDR3, as DNA: TGCGCCAGCAGCTTGCAGGGATATAGCACAGATACGCAGTATTTT.

This clonotype has just a few counts. The chain is built from TRBV30 and TRBJ1-1, with D uncertain. V lost 5 bases to trimming and J lost 1 base, with 11 bases between them. The CDR3 is 13 amino acids. The germline gives CDR1 GTSNPN, CDR2 SVGIG (reference sequence). This CDR3 reads CAWSIAKNTEAFF. As DNA, the CDR3 is TGTGCCTGGTCCATCGCTAAGAACACTGAAGCTTTCTTT.

This clonotype was detected ten times or more. The chain is built from TRBV3-1 and TRBJ2-3; a weak D match, TRBD2 (6 bases). Germline CDR1 and CDR2: LGHDT and YNNKEL (reference sequence). The CDR3 sequence is 15 residues long. V lost 4 bases and J 1 base, leaving 12 bases between the germline ends. In DNA, the CDR3 is TGTGCCAGCAGCCTACAACTAGCCCGCACAGATACGCAGTATTTT. It yields the protein CASSLQLARTDTQYF.

The chain carries TRBV5-5 and TRBJ1-5, with a possible D match to TRBD1 (5 bases). V was clipped by 2 bases and J by 3 bases, with 12 bases between them. CDR1 is SGHKS, CDR2 YYEKEE, per germline (reference sequence). The CDR3 totals 15 residues. The CDR3 here is CASSLIGVTNQPQHF. CDR3 DNA sequence: TGTGCCAGCAGCTTAATAGGGGTCACCAATCAGCCCCAGCATTTT.

This clonotype showed up many times. The chain uses TRBV6-5 and TRBJ2-2; D ambiguous. V lost 4 bases and J 0 bases, leaving 15 bases between the germline ends. CDR1 and CDR2 (germline): MNHEY, SVGAGI. This CDR3 has 17 residues. As DNA, the CDR3 is TGTGCCAGCAGTTTATTAATAGGGCAGGCGAACACCGGGGAGCTGTTTTTT. This gives the protein CASSLLIGQANTGELFF.

This chain connects TRBV4-2 to TRBJ2-5, with unresolved D. Trimming cost V 2 bases and J 4 bases, with 8 bases left between them. The germline V gene encodes CDR1 LGHNA and CDR2 YNFKEQ. The CDR3 length is 13 residues. CDR3 region: CASSQNLGETQYF. In nucleotides, the CDR3 is TGTGCCAGCAGCCAAAATCTCGGAGAGACCCAGTACTTC.

Turning to this clonotype: A read error is possible here, since a much larger clone lies one base away. This rearrangement joins TRBV18 to TRBJ2-1; TRBD2 might be the D (5 bases). Per germline, CDR1 KGHSH and CDR2 LQKENI. The CDR3 runs to 15 residues. The CDR3 region is CVSSPRGLGYNEQFF. The CDR3 DNA reads TGTGTCAGCTCACCACGGGGATTGGGTTACAATGAGCAGTTCTTC.

The gene calls are TRBV11-2 and TRBJ2-7; D perhaps matches TRBD1 (6 bases). Per the germline V gene, CDR1 is SGHAT and CDR2 is FQNNGV. V was clipped by 0 bases and J by 0 bases, with 15 bases between them. The CDR3 runs to 17 residues. Here the CDR3 reads CASSLDPSEDSSYEQYF. The CDR3 DNA reads as TGTGCCAGCAGCTTAGACCCCTCCGAGGACAGCTCCTACGAGCAGTACTTC. Filled out from reference TRBV11-2 and TRBJ2-7, the complete variable domain reads EAGVAQSPRYKIIEKRQSVAFWCNPISGHATLYWYQQILGQGPKLLIQFQNNGVVDDSQLPKDRFSAERLKGVDSTLKIQPAKLEDSAVYLCASSLDPSEDSSYEQYFGPGTRLTVT.

At least ten counts were recorded for this clonotype. This sequence joins TRBV25-1 and TRBJ2-1; D possibly corresponds to TRBD2 (5 bases). The CDR3 covers 15 residues. The germline V and J ends were trimmed by 2 bases and 1 base, with 9 bases remaining between them. Germline CDR1 is MGHDK and CDR2 is SYGVNS. The CDR3 DNA follows: TGTGCCAGCAGTGAAACGGGGAAGTCCTACAATGAGCAGTTCTTC. It encodes CASSETGKSYNEQFF.

This clonotype was seen a handful of times. The chain joins TRBV5-1 to TRBJ1-1; 10 bases are a match to TRBD1. This CDR3 region has 15 residues. The germline gives CDR1 SGHRS, CDR2 YFSETQ. V lost 0 bases to trimming and J lost 5 bases; unmatched junction nucleotides: 4. The CDR3 reads CASSLVGQGRTEAFF. The CDR3, as DNA: TGCGCCAGCAGCTTGGTGGGACAGGGGAGGACTGAAGCTTTCTTT.

V usage is TRBV19 and J usage is TRBJ2-1, with 8 bases that match TRBD2. The CDR3 sequence is 14 residues long. V shed 3 bases, J shed 8 bases, and the junction held 6 bases outside the gene matches. Per germline, CDR1 LNHDA and CDR2 SQIVND (reference sequence). CDR3 DNA: TGTGCCAGTAGTATTGCGGGGGGCCGGGATGAGCAGTTCTTC. It yields the protein CASSIAGGRDEQFF.

The table lists this clonotype with many counts. The chain recombines TRBV2 with TRBJ1-4; D gene uncertain. The germline gives CDR1 SNHLY, CDR2 FYNNEI. This CDR3 spans 17 amino acids. The V gene lost 0 bases and the J gene lost 7 bases, with 18 bases spanning the gap. The CDR3, as DNA: TGTGCCAGCAGTGAAGCCAGGACCCTAACCCGCTCTGAAAAACTGTTTTTT. This encodes CASSEARTLTRSEKLFF.

Only a few counts were recorded for this clonotype. The chain employs TRBV30 and TRBJ1-2; TRBD1 agrees at 7 bases. CDR1 is GTSNPN and CDR2 is SVGIG in the germline V gene (reference sequence). V dropped 0 bases and J dropped 7; count of bases not matched to a gene: 8. The CDR3 is 14 residues long. The CDR3 DNA sequence: TGTGCCTGGAGTGTACCGACAGGGATATCTGGCTACACCTTC. This codes for CAWSVPTGISGYTF.

The chain has TRBV29-1 and TRBJ1-5, with D maybe TRBD1 (5 bases). CDR3 length: 13 residues. CDR1 and CDR2 from the germline V gene are SQVTM and ANQGSEA. V was shortened by 3 bases and J by 8 bases, with 14 bases between the two germline ends. The CDR3 reads CSVESGGGEPQHF. The CDR3 DNA reads as TGCAGCGTTGAGTCCGGGGGAGGGGAGCCCCAGCATTTT.

Many counts were recorded for this clonotype. The chain employs TRBV20-1 and TRBJ2-2, with D tentatively TRBD1 (5 bases). The CDR3 has 13 amino acids. Trimming pared 3 bases from V and 1 base from J, leaving 6 bases between. Germline V gene sequence: CDR1 DFQATT, CDR2 SNEGSKA (reference sequence). The CDR3 spells CSARTENTGELFF. The CDR3 coding sequence is TGCAGTGCTAGGACAGAGAACACCGGGGAGCTGTTTTTT.